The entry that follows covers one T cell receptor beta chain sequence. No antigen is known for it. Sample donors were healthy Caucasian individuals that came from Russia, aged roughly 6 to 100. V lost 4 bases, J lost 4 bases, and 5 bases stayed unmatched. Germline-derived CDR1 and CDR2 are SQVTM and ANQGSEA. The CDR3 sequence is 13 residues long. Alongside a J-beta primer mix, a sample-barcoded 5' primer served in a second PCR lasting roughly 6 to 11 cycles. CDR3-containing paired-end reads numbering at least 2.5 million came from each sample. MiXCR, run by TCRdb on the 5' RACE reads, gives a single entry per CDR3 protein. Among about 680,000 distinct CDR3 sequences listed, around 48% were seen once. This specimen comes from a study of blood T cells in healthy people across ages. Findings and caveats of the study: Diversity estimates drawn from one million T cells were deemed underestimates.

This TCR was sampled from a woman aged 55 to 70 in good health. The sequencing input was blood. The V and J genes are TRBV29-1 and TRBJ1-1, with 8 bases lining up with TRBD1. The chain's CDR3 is CSVVSQGATEAFF. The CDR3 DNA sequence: TGCAGCGTTGTGAGCCAGGGGGCCACTGAAGCTTTCTTT.